This entry is about one TCR beta chain. Assay used: immunoSEQ multiplex PCR; TCRdb lists only in-frame clones, some missing. The data contain roughly 33,000 clones, about nine tenths of them seen just once; the ten biggest clones take up around 2.2%. This sample is part of a study of T cells in tuberculosis. About the study: IGRA-negative adolescents, IGRA-positive adolescents with latent tuberculosis and adults with active tuberculosis formed this South African cohort.

The CDR3 sequence is 15 residues long. With V trimmed by 5 bases and J by 0 bases, 4 bases remained unmatched. CDR1 and CDR2 (germline): PRHDT, FYEKMQ (reference sequence). The source material was PBMCs. The clonotype was recovered from a donor aged 10-29 years with latent tuberculosis or without tuberculosis infection. V gene TRBV13 combines with J gene TRBJ1-2, with 9 positions matching TRBD1. CDR3 sequence: CASSPRQGANYGYTF. The CDR3 region has the DNA TGTGCCAGCAGCCCGAGACAGGGGGCTAACTATGGCTACACCTTC.